This TCR beta chain appears in the sequencing data of a study of T cells in Graves' hyperthyroidism and ophthalmopathy. About the research overall: Peripheral blood collection took place at initial diagnosis, before any treatment.

This clonotype was counted at least ten times. Its cognate antigen is unknown. Study observations and caveats: Blood also held most thyroid clonotypes expanded beyond 0.001.

Amplified TCR beta CDR3 regions derived from RNA transcripts. TCR CDR3 underwent first-round RT-PCR with the HTBI primer set. One entry per CDR3 protein results from TCRdb running MiXCR on the multiplex PCR reads. The sample comprises around 450,000 distinct CDR3 sequences, about 15% of which are singletons, and roughly 15% rests with the top ten. CDR3 length equals 15 residues. Germline V gene lookup returns CDR1 SGHRS and CDR2 YFSETQ. V gave up 4 bases and J gave up 2 bases; unmatched junction bases: 7. Graves' hyperthyroidism showing no ophthalmopathy progression within 18 months was considered stable. Patients showing uncontrolled infection, other autoimmune disease, pregnancy or lactation were ineligible.

Sequenced material: blood. The chain recombines TRBV5-1 with TRBJ2-7; TRBD1 matches at 9 bases. This clonotype was sampled from a woman under 30 with Graves' hyperthyroidism. CDR3 protein: CASSIGTGSTYEQYF. The CDR3 DNA follows: TGCGCCAGCAGCATAGGGACAGGGAGTACCTACGAGCAGTACTTC. The full variable domain, in which reference TRBV5-1 and TRBJ2-7 provide the parts outside the CDR3, is KAGVTQTPRYLIKTRGQQVTLSCSPISGHRSVSWYQQTPGQGLQFLFEYFSETQRNKGNFPGRFSGRQFSNSRSEMNVSTLELGDSALYLCASSIGTGSTYEQYFGPGTRLTVT.